Sequencing of this T cell receptor (beta chain) was carried out in a study of Graves' ophthalmopathy and Graves' hyperthyroidism. The CDR3 covers 13 residues. V gave up 4 bases and J gave up 6 bases, with 10 bases separating them. The germline gives CDR1 ENHRY, CDR2 SYGVKD. As the template, RNA transcripts were used to amplify TCR beta CDR3 regions. HTBI primers served in a first-round RT-PCR, which a second-round multiplex PCR followed. TCRdb re-called the multiplex PCR reads with MiXCR, one entry per CDR3 protein. Among hundreds of thousands of distinct CDR3 sequences listed, 22% were seen once. The study excluded patients with other autoimmune diseases, uncontrolled infections, pregnancy or lactation. Orbital computed tomography, together with clinical symptoms, serum thyroxine, TRAb and thyroid ultrasound, was used for diagnosis. The authors isolated PBMCs from about 10 ml of fresh peripheral blood.

Specimen: peripheral blood. The receptor comes from a woman aged 18-29 years with stable Graves' hyperthyroidism. Some clones in this sample may be carry-over from other donors' samples. The chain combines TRBV10-3 with TRBJ1-5; no clear D. CDR3 DNA: TGTGCCATCAGTGGGACTGGCGGTCAGCCCCAGCATTTT. Protein sequence: CAISGTGGQPQHF.